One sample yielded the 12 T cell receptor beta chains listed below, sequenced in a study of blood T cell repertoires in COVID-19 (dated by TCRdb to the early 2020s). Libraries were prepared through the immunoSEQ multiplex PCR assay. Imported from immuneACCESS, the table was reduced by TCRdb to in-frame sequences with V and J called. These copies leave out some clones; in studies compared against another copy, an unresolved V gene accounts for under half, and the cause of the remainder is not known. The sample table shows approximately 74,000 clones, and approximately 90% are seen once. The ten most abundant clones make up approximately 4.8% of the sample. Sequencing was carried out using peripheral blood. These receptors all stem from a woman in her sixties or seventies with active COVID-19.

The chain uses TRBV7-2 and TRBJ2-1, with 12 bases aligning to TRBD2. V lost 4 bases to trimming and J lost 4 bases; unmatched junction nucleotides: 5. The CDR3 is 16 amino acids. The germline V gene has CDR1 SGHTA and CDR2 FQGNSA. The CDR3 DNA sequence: TGTGCCAGCAGCTCACTAGCGGGGGGTGGTTACAATGAGCAGTTCTTC. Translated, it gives CASSSLAGGGYNEQFF.

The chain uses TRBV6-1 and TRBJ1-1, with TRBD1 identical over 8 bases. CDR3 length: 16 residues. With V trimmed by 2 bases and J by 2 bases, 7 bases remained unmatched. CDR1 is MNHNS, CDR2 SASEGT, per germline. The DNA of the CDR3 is TGTGCCAGCAGTGAAAGGCTCAGGGGGCTAAACACTGAAGCTTTCTTT. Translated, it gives CASSERLRGLNTEAFF.

The CDR3 spells CASSETHGKRAYEQYF. CDR3 sequence (DNA): TGTGCCAGCAGCGAAACTCACGGGAAGCGGGCATACGAGCAGTACTTC. The genes are TRBV7-9 and TRBJ2-7, with D possibly matching TRBD2 (6 bases). The CDR3 consists of 16 residues. Trimming stripped 5 bases from V and 4 bases from J, with 21 bases between. Germline V CDR1 and CDR2: SEHNR, FQNEAQ (reference sequence).

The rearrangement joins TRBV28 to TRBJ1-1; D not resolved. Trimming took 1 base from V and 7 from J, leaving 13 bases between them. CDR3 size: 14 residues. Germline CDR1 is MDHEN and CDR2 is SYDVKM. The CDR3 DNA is TGTGCCAGCAGTTTATCCCGCGGGCAGTATGAAGCTTTCTTT. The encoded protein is CASSLSRGQYEAFF. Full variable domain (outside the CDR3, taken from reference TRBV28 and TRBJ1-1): DVKVTQSSRYLVKRTGEKVFLECVQDMDHENMFWYRQDPGLGLRLIYFSYDVKMKEKGDIPEGYSVSREKKERFSLILESASTNQTSMYLCASSLSRGQYEAFFGQGTRLTVV.

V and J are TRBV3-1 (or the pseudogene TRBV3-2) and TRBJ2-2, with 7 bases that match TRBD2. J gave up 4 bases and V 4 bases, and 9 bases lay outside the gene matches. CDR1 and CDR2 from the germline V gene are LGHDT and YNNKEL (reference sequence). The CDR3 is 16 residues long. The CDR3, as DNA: TGTGCCAGCAGCCTAAGCGGGGAGCTCCGCACCGGGGAGCTGTTTTTT. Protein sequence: CASSLSGELRTGELFF.

CDR3 sequence: CASSPPSGRANEQFF. The CDR3 coding sequence is TGTGCCAGCAGCCCCCCTAGCGGGAGGGCCAATGAGCAGTTCTTC. The rearrangement uses TRBV3-1 (or the pseudogene TRBV3-2) and TRBJ2-1, with 12 bases matching TRBD2. The CDR3 sequence is 15 residues long. Germline V gene data show CDR1 as LGHDT and CDR2 as YNNKEL (reference sequence). Trimming took 4 bases from V and 6 from J; bases not matched to a gene: 4.

CDR3 sequence (DNA): TGTGCCACCAGTGATTTCGGGGGGCTGGCCCAGTACTTC. This encodes CATSDFGGLAQYF. The chain combines TRBV24-1 with TRBJ2-5; tentative D call: TRBD2 (7 bases). The CDR3 is 13 amino acids. From germline, CDR1 is KGHDR and CDR2 SFDVKD. V shed 1 base and J shed 9 bases, with 11 bases lying between them.

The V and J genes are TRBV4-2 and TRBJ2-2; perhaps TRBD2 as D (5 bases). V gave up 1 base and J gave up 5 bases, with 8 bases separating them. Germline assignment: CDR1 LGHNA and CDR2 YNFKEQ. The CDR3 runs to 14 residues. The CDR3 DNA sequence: TGTGCCAGCAGCCAAGTGAGCGGAACCGGGGAGCTGTTTTTT. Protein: CASSQVSGTGELFF.

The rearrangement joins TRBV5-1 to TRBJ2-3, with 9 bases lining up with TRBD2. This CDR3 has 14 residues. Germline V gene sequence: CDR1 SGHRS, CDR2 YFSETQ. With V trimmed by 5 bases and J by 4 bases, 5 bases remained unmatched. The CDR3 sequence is CASRGAGGADTQYF. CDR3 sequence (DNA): TGCGCCAGCAGAGGAGCGGGAGGAGCAGATACGCAGTATTTT.

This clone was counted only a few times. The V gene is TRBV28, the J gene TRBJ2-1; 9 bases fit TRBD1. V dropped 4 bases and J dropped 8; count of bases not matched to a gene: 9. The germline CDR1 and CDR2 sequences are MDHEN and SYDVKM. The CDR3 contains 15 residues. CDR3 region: CASSSGTGLSYEQFF. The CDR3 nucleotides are TGTGCCAGCAGTTCCGGGACAGGGTTGTCTTATGAGCAGTTCTTC.

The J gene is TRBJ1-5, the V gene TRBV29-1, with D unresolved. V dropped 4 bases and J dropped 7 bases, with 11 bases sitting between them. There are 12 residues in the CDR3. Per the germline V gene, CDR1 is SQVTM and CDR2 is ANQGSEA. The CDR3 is CSVGGGRQPQHF. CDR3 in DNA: TGCAGCGTTGGTGGAGGGAGACAGCCCCAGCATTTT.

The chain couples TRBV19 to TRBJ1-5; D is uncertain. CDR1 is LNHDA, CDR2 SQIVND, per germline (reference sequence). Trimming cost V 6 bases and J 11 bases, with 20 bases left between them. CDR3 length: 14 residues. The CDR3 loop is CASRNSGVGLAQHF. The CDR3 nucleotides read TGTGCCAGTAGGAATAGCGGGGTTGGCCTAGCCCAGCATTTT.